This T cell receptor beta chain was retrieved from a study of blood T cell repertoires in COVID-19. This clone was seen only a few times. The CDR3 is 15 residues long. CDR1 and CDR2 (germline): SNHLY, FYNNEI. The V end was cut by 10 bases, the J end by 7 bases, with 23 bases between. Cohort placement rested on clinical history that participants reported themselves. Sequenced by immunoSEQ multiplex PCR; TCRdb stores in-frame clones only, minus some. The sample has about 130,000 clones; around 88% are singletons. Sequencing was carried out using PBMCs or T cells enriched from blood (not recorded which). This clonotype originated in a woman aged 45-65 years who had recovered from COVID-19. The rearrangement uses TRBV2 and TRBJ2-1; possible D gene TRBD2, 6 bases. The CDR3 protein is CATKTGDRSGNEQFF. The CDR3 DNA reads as TGTGCCACCAAAACCGGGGACCGCAGCGGGAATGAGCAGTTCTTC.